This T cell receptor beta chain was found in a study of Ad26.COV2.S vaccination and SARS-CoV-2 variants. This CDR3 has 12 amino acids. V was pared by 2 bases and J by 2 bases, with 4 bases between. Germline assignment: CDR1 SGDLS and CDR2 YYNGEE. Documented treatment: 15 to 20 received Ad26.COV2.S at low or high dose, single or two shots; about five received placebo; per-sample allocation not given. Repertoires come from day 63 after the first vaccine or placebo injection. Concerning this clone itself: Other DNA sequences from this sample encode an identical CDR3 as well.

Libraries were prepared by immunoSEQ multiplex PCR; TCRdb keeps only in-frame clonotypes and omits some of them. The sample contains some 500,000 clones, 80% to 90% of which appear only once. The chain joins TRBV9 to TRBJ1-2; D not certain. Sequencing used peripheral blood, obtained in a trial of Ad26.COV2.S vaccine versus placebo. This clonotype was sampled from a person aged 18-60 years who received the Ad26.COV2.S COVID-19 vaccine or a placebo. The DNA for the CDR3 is TGTGCCAGCAGCGTGGGCAACTATGGCTACACCTTC. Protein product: CASSVGNYGYTF.